This T cell receptor (beta chain) was identified in a study of brain T cells in children with intractable seizures. The study, taken as a whole, reports: HCMV serostatus was not known, and viral specificity came from CDR3 similarity only.

Here immunoSEQ multiplex PCR was the method, and the copy in TCRdb shows in-frame clones only, minus some. The data show approximately 330,000 clones, roughly 92% seen once. Per germline, CDR1 SEHNR and CDR2 FQNEAQ (reference sequence). Trimming removed 5 bases from V and 6 bases from J, with 17 bases in between. The CDR3 is 14 amino acids. Time point defined: blood from clinic visit 5 months post-surgery; TSC patient then seizure free. The sequenced cases were selected for having the highest brain T cell transcript signatures. A remark on this clone: Its antigen remains unidentified.

The TCR sequence derives from a boy less than two years old with tuberous sclerosis and intractable seizures. The chain combines TRBV7-9 with TRBJ2-7; D is perhaps TRBD1 (5 bases). The material sequenced was peripheral blood, taken 5 to 6 months after surgery. CDR3 residues: CASSEFEWQGEQYF. For the CDR3, the DNA is TGTGCCAGCAGCGAGTTCGAGTGGCAGGGCGAGCAGTACTTC.